The sequence of this TCR beta chain was determined in a study of identical twins. Study findings and constraints: Within twin pairs, the out-of-frame alpha sequences they shared showed excess low generation probability. Zero-insertion results could be subject to partial confounding by invariant MAIT and iNKT cells.

V was clipped by 6 bases and J by 0 bases, with 12 bases between them. The CDR3 totals 15 residues. CDR1 and CDR2 (germline): LNHNV, YYDKDF (reference sequence). This clonotype has a count of ten or more. Its specificity is unknown. After template switching added a universal primer site, the resulting cDNA carried unique molecular identifiers. TCRdb re-called the 5' RACE reads with MiXCR, one entry per CDR3 protein. The table includes 500,000 to 700,000 distinct CDR3 sequences, around 7.4% detected once. In addition, the sample was reused for a study of yellow fever vaccine responses in identical twins. That study reports: Twins' vaccine T cell responses were reported to seem partly convergent and partly personalized.

The source is a woman younger than 35 in good health. V usage is TRBV15 and J usage is TRBJ2-1, with unresolved D. Input material: PBMCs. The CDR3, as DNA: TGTGCCACCAGAACCGACCGCTACTCCTACAATGAGCAGTTCTTC. Translation gives CATRTDRYSYNEQFF. Looking up the rest from reference TRBV15 and TRBJ2-1 gives the full variable domain: DAMVIQNPRYQVTQFGKPVTLSCSQTLNHNVMYWYQQKSSQAPKLLFHYYDKDFNNEADTPDNFQSRRPNTSFCFLDIRSPGLGDTAMYLCATRTDRYSYNEQFFGPGTRLTVL.